The TCR beta chain described here comes from a study of prognosis after radiotherapy for stage I lung cancer. Notes on the study in general: In patients with versus without metastases, TRBV and TRBJ gene usage reportedly differed. Median unique TCR clone counts of roughly 9,900 versus 7,200 showed a fall after stereotactic body radiation therapy.

Amplification of TCR beta CDR3 from genomic DNA used two-round multiplex PCR. Each TRBV and TRBJ gene had its own primer in the first PCR round. TCRdb redid the calling of the multiplex PCR reads with MiXCR, one entry per CDR3 protein. The sample consists of fewer than 20,000 distinct CDR3 sequences, around 52% of them appearing once. Germline assignment: CDR1 DFQATT and CDR2 SNEGSKA (reference sequence). V lost 6 bases and J 5 bases, leaving 23 bases between the germline ends. The CDR3 extends over 15 amino acids. Peripheral blood samples of roughly 6 milliliters were drawn at each of two time points. Comment on this clonotype: The antigen is undetermined.

This TCR was recovered from a donor aged 50 or older with non-small cell lung cancer. The input for sequencing was PBMCs, taken before or after stereotactic body radiation therapy (not recorded which). V usage is TRBV20-1 and J usage is TRBJ2-7; TRBD1 might be the D (7 bases). The chain's CDR3 is CSARKQGRTPDEQYF. As DNA, the CDR3 is TGCAGTGCAAGGAAACAGGGGAGGACCCCTGACGAGCAGTACTTC.